This entry lists 19 T cell receptor beta chains sequenced from one sample in a study of T cell repertoires in cytomegalovirus infection (dated by TCRdb to about 2019). Sequencing was carried out with an Illumina HiSeq 1500. TCRdb cleaned the public reads at Q25 with fastp, built clones with MiXCR and kept in-frame beta chains. Under each unique CDR3 protein, matching rows form one entry showing the most common genes and DNA. Across this sample there are 150,000 to 160,000 distinct CDR3 sequences, with around 22% seen only once. Of the sample, 9.5% to 12% falls within the top ten clones. Sequencing used PBMCs. All receptors come from a human donor in good health (CMV status not recorded). Some clones in this sample may be carry-over from other donors' samples.

This chain joins TRBV5-4 and TRBJ2-7, with D hard to call. Germline V gene sequence: CDR1 SGHNT, CDR2 YYREEE (reference sequence). This CDR3 has 14 amino acids. With 2 bases removed from V and 0 bases from J, the gap between germline ends came to 9 bases. As DNA, the CDR3 is TGTGCCAGCAGCTTCGGACGGAACTCCTACGAGCAGTACTTC. It codes for CASSFGRNSYEQYF.

There are many counts of this clonotype. This sequence joins TRBV19 and TRBJ2-7, with 7 bases that match TRBD1. CDR1 and CDR2 (germline): LNHDA, SQIVND (reference sequence). After removal of 4 bases from V and 0 bases from J, the junction contained 6 bases not matched to a gene. This CDR3 spans 15 amino acids. CDR3 sequence: CASSTTGTASYEQYF. DNA of the CDR3: TGTGCCAGTAGTACTACCGGGACAGCCTCCTACGAGCAGTACTTC.

This clonotype was detected a few times. This rearrangement joins TRBV29-1 to TRBJ2-5; 10 bases are shared with TRBD1. The CDR3 runs to 13 residues. After removal of 7 bases from V and 5 bases from J, the junction contained 7 bases not matched to a gene. Germline V gene lookup returns CDR1 SQVTM and CDR2 ANQGSEA. This CDR3 is CSEGQGLGETQYF. CDR3 in DNA: TGCAGCGAGGGACAGGGGCTAGGGGAGACCCAGTACTTC. The full variable domain, with the rest looked up from reference TRBV29-1 and TRBJ2-5, is SAVISQKPSRDICQRGTSLTIQCQVDSQVTMMFWYRQQPGQSLTLIATANQGSEATYESGFVIDKFPISRPNLTFSTLTVSNMSPEDSSIYLCSEGQGLGETQYFGPGTRLLVL.

This sequence joins TRBV5-8 and TRBJ2-1, with 8 bases lining up with TRBD2. The germline gives CDR1 SGHTS, CDR2 YDEGEE. This CDR3 is 15 amino acids long. V gave up 4 bases and J gave up 7 bases; unmatched junction bases: 10. CDR3 amino acids: CASSPLGTRRNEQFF. In DNA, the CDR3 is TGTGCCAGCAGCCCGCTTGGGACTAGGCGGAATGAGCAGTTCTTC.

This clonotype was seen a handful of times. The CDR3 region is CSARSLTGTEQYF. In DNA form, the CDR3 reads TGCAGTGCTAGATCCCTGACAGGGACCGAGCAGTACTTC. The chain has TRBV20-1 and TRBJ2-7, with 7 bases that match TRBD1. Germline V gene sequence: CDR1 DFQATT, CDR2 SNEGSKA (reference sequence). The junction had 7 bases not matched to a gene; V was cut back by 2 bases and J by 6 bases. The CDR3 runs to 13 residues.

The gene calls are TRBV28 and TRBJ1-5; possible D gene TRBD1, 5 bases. The CDR3 contains 11 residues. Looked up from germline, CDR1 is MDHEN and CDR2 is SYDVKM. Trimming took off 6 bases at V and 9 bases at J, with 9 bases between the two ends. CDR3 in DNA: TGTGCCAGCAGCCGGACACGGCCCCAGCATTTT. Protein: CASSRTRPQHF.

Of note for this clonotype: A much larger clone is a single base away; this may be a read error. The V call is TRBV7-2, the J call TRBJ1-5; no reliable D call. CDR1 and CDR2 (germline): SGHTA, FQGNSA. The CDR3 is 15 residues long. CDR3 coding DNA: TGTGCCAGCAGCTTGGGCGGGGATAGCAATCAGCCCCAGCGTTTT. Its translation is CASSLGGDSNQPQRF.

This clonotype was detected a few times. The chain uses TRBV7-9 and TRBJ2-5; 8 positions agree with TRBD1. The CDR3 runs to 14 residues. Germline V gene lookup returns CDR1 SEHNR and CDR2 FQNEAQ (reference sequence). V was pared by 5 bases and J by 5 bases, with 7 bases of the junction left unmatched. DNA for the CDR3: TGTGCCAGCAGCCCTGGACAGGGCGGGGAGACCCAGTACTTC. Translating it yields CASSPGQGGETQYF.

This chain joins TRBV11-2 and TRBJ2-5; 8 bases align to TRBD2. With 2 bases clipped from V and 4 bases from J, the junction kept 9 bases outside the gene matches. Germline V gives CDR1 SGHAT, CDR2 FQNNGV. This CDR3 region has 16 residues. The CDR3 sequence: CASSLTPGAGGETQYF. CDR3 coding DNA: TGTGCCAGCAGCTTAACCCCGGGGGCGGGAGGAGAGACCCAGTACTTC.

This clonotype was seen repeatedly, ten times or more. Here the CDR3 reads CASSLRDTNRAYEQYF. The DNA of the CDR3 is TGCGCCAGCAGCCTCAGGGACACCAACCGAGCCTACGAGCAGTACTTC. V gene TRBV4-1 combines with J gene TRBJ2-7, with D tentatively TRBD1 (6 bases). Trimming shortened V by 4 bases and J by 2 bases, and 18 bases separated the two germline ends. This CDR3 has 16 residues. Germline-derived CDR1 and CDR2 are MGHRA and YSYEKL.

This clonotype occurred a few times. The chain has TRBV20-1 and TRBJ2-3; D gene unclear. The length of the CDR3 is 15 residues. Between the trimmed V and J ends, which lost 3 bases and 2 bases, there was a span of 15 bases. The V gene's germline CDR1 is DFQATT and CDR2 SNEGSKA (reference sequence). This CDR3 reads CSASLGTALTDTQYF. DNA for the CDR3: TGCAGTGCTAGCCTAGGCACTGCCCTCACAGATACGCAGTATTTT.

This clonotype occurred many times. The chain recombines TRBV4-1 with TRBJ1-1; D gene ambiguous. The V gene's germline CDR1 is MGHRA and CDR2 YSYEKL. V was shortened by 2 bases and J by 1 base, with 11 bases between the two germline ends. The CDR3 has 15 amino acids. This CDR3 reads CASSQKEDGNTEAFF. In DNA, the CDR3 is TGCGCCAGCAGCCAAAAAGAGGACGGGAACACTGAAGCTTTCTTT.

The chain employs TRBV30 and TRBJ2-3; D not resolved. Trimming took off 2 bases at V and 6 bases at J, with 12 bases between the two ends. Germline V gives CDR1 GTSNPN, CDR2 SVGIG (reference sequence). The CDR3 is made up of 13 amino acids. CDR3 region: CAWSPRGRDTQYF. The CDR3 DNA reads as TGTGCCTGGAGTCCCAGAGGCAGGGATACGCAGTATTTT.

On this clonotype: A read error may explain this, as a much larger clone is one base away. This chain's CDR3 is CASSLTTSGRPVTDSQYF. The CDR3 DNA follows: TGTGCCAGCAGCTTAACGACTAGCGGGAGACCTGTCACAGATTCGCAGTATTTT. The chain joins TRBV7-9 to TRBJ2-3; TRBD2 matches 12 bases. This CDR3 has 18 residues. Per germline, CDR1 SEHNR and CDR2 FQNEAQ (reference sequence).

The V call is TRBV20-1, the J call TRBJ1-6, with 7 bases matching TRBD1. CDR1 is DFQATT, CDR2 SNEGSKA, per germline (reference sequence). The CDR3 contains 15 residues. With V trimmed by 3 bases and J by 5 bases, 7 bases remained unmatched. The CDR3 is CSASVTGTNNSPLHF. CDR3 DNA: TGCAGTGCTAGTGTGACAGGGACCAATAATTCACCCCTCCACTTT.

This clonotype was observed many times. The CDR3 region is CASSYLGLAGGADSYNEQFF. The CDR3 region has the DNA TGTGCCAGCAGTTACCTGGGGCTAGCGGGAGGAGCGGACTCCTACAATGAGCAGTTCTTC. The V and J genes are TRBV6-2 or TRBV6-3 and TRBJ2-1, with 11 bases lining up with TRBD2. The germline CDR1 and CDR2 sequences are MNHEY and SVGEGT. Losses at the gene ends were 2 bases for V and 0 bases for J; bases not matched to a gene: 12. There are 20 residues in the CDR3.

The chain's CDR3 is CSVESGLGPYEQYF. For the CDR3, the DNA is TGCAGCGTTGAGTCCGGTTTGGGACCCTACGAGCAGTACTTC. The chain combines TRBV29-1 with TRBJ2-7; D could derive from TRBD1 or TRBD2 (5 bases each). The germline CDR1 and CDR2 sequences are SQVTM and ANQGSEA. This CDR3 is built from 14 residues. The V gene lost 3 bases and the J gene lost 2 bases, with 14 bases spanning the gap.

In this sample, this clonotype turned up a few times. V and J are TRBV11-2 and TRBJ2-1; D unclear. The CDR3 length is 15 residues. The ends were cut back, 5 bases at V and 1 base at J, with 12 bases in the middle. From germline, CDR1 is SGHAT and CDR2 FQNNGV. The CDR3 DNA is TGTGCCAGCAGCCAAGAGGTTGCGTCCTACAATGAGCAGTTCTTC. Its translation: CASSQEVASYNEQFF.

This clonotype has a count of ten or more. The chain employs TRBV7-8 and TRBJ2-7; 9 bases line up with TRBD2. The CDR3 contains 16 residues. V lost 11 bases to trimming and J lost 1 base; unmatched junction nucleotides: 15. The germline CDR1 and CDR2 sequences are SGHVS and FQNEAQ. The chain's CDR3 is CACSGISGSGSYEQYF. CDR3 nucleotides: TGTGCCTGTTCAGGGATTAGCGGGAGCGGATCCTACGAGCAGTACTTC.